This record concerns one T cell receptor beta chain sequence. What it binds is not known. The V and J ends lost 6 bases and 3 bases respectively, with 12 bases between them. There are 13 residues in the CDR3. Germline CDR1 reads LNHDA; CDR2 reads SQIVND (reference sequence). The source of the sample is a study of long-term antiretroviral therapy in people with HIV. Study results and caveats: Collection of the blood, which took place between about 2003 and 2018, possibly occurred under older ART regimens. Those clones which expanded before ART made up the dominant part of the repertoire at all time points.

Participants who had HIV were, without exception, treated in the United States. Assay version v3.0 of immunoSEQ was used, and it was run at survey level. In sequencing, roughly 40,000-55,000 T-cell genomes per sample were targeted. Profiling relied on immunoSEQ multiplex PCR, and the TCRdb table lists in-frame clones only, not all of them. Altogether tens of thousands of clones are present, roughly nine tenths being singletons, with the ten largest covering around 6.8%. The genes are TRBV19 and TRBJ2-7, with D tentatively TRBD2 (5 bases). The specimen was unsorted PBMCs, collected roughly 5 years before starting antiretroviral therapy. The sequence derives from a man between 45 and 60 years old with HIV. DNA for the CDR3: TGTGCCAGTAGCTATGGACTGATCTACGAGCAGTACTTC. Protein product: CASSYGLIYEQYF.